This T cell receptor (beta chain) was observed in a study of OX40 agonist ivuxolimab in advanced cancers. Study background: Hepatocellular carcinoma, melanoma, renal cell or head and neck cancer was diagnosed in the dose-escalation patients.

Concerning this clone: Its antigen is still unknown.

Here immunoSEQ multiplex PCR was the method, and the copy in TCRdb shows in-frame clones only, minus some. The sample consists of about 69,000 clones, about 90% of them appearing once. Study-level points and caveats: Both CD4+ and CD8+ T cell populations in blood had undergone clonal expansion by week 6 at 0.1 to 3.0 mg/kg.

From germline, CDR1 is MDHEN and CDR2 SYDVKM. This CDR3 region has 15 residues. Trimming pared 5 bases from V and 2 bases from J, leaving 13 bases between. This specimen was CD4+ or CD8+ T cells sorted from blood, taken in a trial of the OX40 agonist ivuxolimab. The chain links TRBV28 to TRBJ1-5; no firm D call. This receptor was identified in an adult with an advanced solid tumor such as melanoma, head and neck, liver or kidney cancer. The chain's CDR3 is CASSPPVAGNQPQHF. In nucleotides, the CDR3 is TGTGCCAGCAGTCCGCCGGTGGCAGGCAATCAGCCCCAGCATTTT.